Listed below are T cell receptor beta chains from one sample, sequenced in a study of radiation and T cells in renal cell carcinoma. TCRdb's copy holds only in-frame clones and misses some; the assay was immunoSEQ multiplex PCR. The sample lists 15,000 to 17,000 clones, more than 55% occurring once. The material sequenced was tumor tissue, taken from a patient whose treatment was nephrectomy without radiotherapy. The receptor set was obtained from a man aged 50-60 years with renal cell carcinoma. CDR3s include the opening cysteine and the closing phenylalanine or tryptophan. D genes are given only for firm matches. The size of a clone is reported for some rows only, either as once, few or many, or as a class for expanded clones.

length,size,D,J,V,DNA,CDR3
13,few,NA,TRBJ1-1,TRBV6-4,TGTGCCAGCAGTGACCCAGAGAACACTGAAGCTTTCTTT,CASSDPENTEAFF
15,NA,TRBD2,TRBJ2-3,TRBV6-5,TGTGCCAGCGCACTAGCGGGGGGACGCACAGATACGCAGTATTTT,CASALAGGRTDTQYF
14,NA,NA,TRBJ1-5,TRBV28,TGTGCCAGCAGTCCTCGAGGGCCGAATCAGCCCCAGCATTTT,CASSPRGPNQPQHF
16,medium-sized,NA,TRBJ1-6,TRBV4-2,TGTGCCAGCAGCCAAGATCGAACAGCGGGGGGTTCACCCCTCCACTTT,CASSQDRTAGGSPLHF
12,NA,NA,TRBJ1-1,TRBV4-1,TGCGCCAGCAGCCACACCGACACTGAAGCTTTCTTT,CASSHTDTEAFF
15,NA,TRBD2,TRBJ2-3,TRBV11-3,TGTGCCAGCAGCTATATAGCGGGAGGGCTAGATACGCAGTATTTT,CASSYIAGGLDTQYF
15,few,NA,TRBJ1-5,TRBV7-2,TGTGCCAGCAGCTTAGGAGAGGCGGGCAATCAGCCCCAGCATTTT,CASSLGEAGNQPQHF
20,NA,NA,TRBJ2-7,TRBV7-5,TGTGTCAGAAGCTTAGCGCCCAAACCCCTTACTAGCGGGGGTTCCTACGAGCAGTACTTC,CVRSLAPKPLTSGGSYEQYF
12,medium-sized,NA,TRBJ2-3,TRBV5-4,TGTGCCAGCAGCGTTGTAGCAGATACGCAGTATTTT,CASSVVADTQYF
16,NA,TRBD1,TRBJ1-5,TRBV4-1,TGCGCCAGCAGCCCAACCGGGACAGCAAGCAATCAGCCCCAGCATTTT,CASSPTGTASNQPQHF
13,medium-sized,NA,TRBJ1-1,TRBV27,TGTGCCAGCAGTTTGGGGGGGATGACTGAAGCTTTCTTT,CASSLGGMTEAFF
14,NA,NA,TRBJ2-7,TRBV6-5,TGTGCCAGCAGTTACCTGGGGACACAGAAAGAGCAGTACTTC,CASSYLGTQKEQYF
11,NA,NA,TRBJ1-2,TRBV28,TGTGCCAGCGGGGTGAACTATGGCTACACCTTC,CASGVNYGYTF
12,NA,NA,TRBJ2-7,TRBV5-4,TGTGCCAGCAGCCCCATAACCCACGAGCAGTACTTC,CASSPITHEQYF
13,NA,TRBD1,TRBJ1-2,TRBV28,TGTGCCAGCACTATTACAGGGGTGAATGGCTACACCTTC,CASTITGVNGYTF
13,NA,NA,TRBJ2-7,TRBV6-5,TGTGCCAGCAGTTACTCGATGACAGGCGAGCAGTACTTC,CASSYSMTGEQYF
15,NA,NA,TRBJ2-7,TRBV9,TGTGCCAGCAGCGTAGGTACTGGGGACTCCTACGAGCAGTACTTC,CASSVGTGDSYEQYF
12,once,NA,TRBJ2-2,TRBV5-8,TGTGCCAGCAGCTTTGGCTCCGGGGAGCTGTTTTTT,CASSFGSGELFF
14,NA,NA,TRBJ2-7,TRBV7-8,TGTGCCAGCAGCTTGCGCAGGGGCTCCTACGAGCAGTACTTC,CASSLRRGSYEQYF
15,NA,TRBD1,TRBJ2-1,TRBV11-1,TGTGCCAGCAGAGCAGGGGGCGCGGTATGGAATGAGCAGTTCTTC,CASRAGGAVWNEQFF
12,large,NA,TRBJ1-1,TRBV5-1,TGCGCCAGCAGCTTGGTCGGAGGTGAAGCTTTCTTT,CASSLVGGEAFF
15,NA,NA,TRBJ2-2,TRBV28,TGTGCCAGCTTCTCTGGACAGCTGAACACCGGGGAGCTGTTTTTT,CASFSGQLNTGELFF
10,NA,NA,TRBJ2-3,TRBV2,TGTGCCAGCGGGAGGGATACGCAGTATTTT,CASGRDTQYF
13,once,NA,TRBJ1-1,TRBV6-5,TGTGCCAGCAGTTACTTAGTGGAAAGTGAAGCTTTCTTT,CASSYLVESEAFF
16,many,TRBD1,TRBJ2-7,TRBV4-3,TGCGCCAGCAGCCAAGAGCCGGGACAGGGCTCCTACGAGCAGTACTTC,CASSQEPGQGSYEQYF
14,once,NA,TRBJ1-1,TRBV7-2,TGTGCCAGCAGCTTTATGGGATTCAACACTGAAGCTTTCTTT,CASSFMGFNTEAFF
16,NA,NA,TRBJ2-1,TRBV27,TGTGCCAGCAGTCTGAGGACTCGGAGCTCCTACAATGAGCAGTTCTTC,CASSLRTRSSYNEQFF
14,once,NA,TRBJ2-5,TRBV5-6,TGTGCCAGCAGCCTCCGGACAGCCAAAGAGACCCAGTACTTC,CASSLRTAKETQYF
14,NA,NA,TRBJ1-1,TRBV6-5,TGTGCCAGCAGTTACAATAGCGGGACCACTGAAGCTTTCTTT,CASSYNSGTTEAFF
14,once,TRBD1,TRBJ2-5,TRBV4-3,TGCGCCAGCAGCCAAGTAGGACAGGGTGAGACCCAGTACTTC,CASSQVGQGETQYF
12,few,NA,TRBJ1-2,TRBV28,TGTGCCAGCAAGGCTACGACTCGGGACTACACCTTC,CASKATTRDYTF
16,NA,NA,TRBJ2-1,TRBV7-9,TGTGCCAGCAGCTTAGGCCTGGACGGGAGCTACAATGAGCAGTTCTTC,CASSLGLDGSYNEQFF
13,medium-sized,NA,TRBJ2-5,TRBV5-6,TGTGCCAGCAGCTACACAGCCCAAGAGACCCAGTACTTC,CASSYTAQETQYF
15,NA,TRBD1,TRBJ2-7,TRBV6-5,TGTGCCAGCAGATGGACAGGGGGCGAAACCTACGAGCAGTACTTC,CASRWTGGETYEQYF
15,NA,TRBD2,TRBJ2-7,TRBV12-5,TGTGCTAGTGGTTCCGGGACTAGCGGGAGCCGCGAGCAGTACTTC,CASGSGTSGSREQYF
16,NA,NA,TRBJ2-3,TRBV4-3,TGCGCCAGCAGCCAAGAGGGGGGCGGGCGCACAGATACGCAGTATTTT,CASSQEGGGRTDTQYF
17,NA,NA,TRBJ1-1,TRBV7-8,TGTGCCAGCAGCTTAGAGGGGGGGGCAAACGTACGGACTGAAGCTTTCTTT,CASSLEGGANVRTEAFF
14,once,TRBD1,TRBJ2-2,TRBV9,TGTGCCAGCTCCGGGACAGGCAACACCGGGGAGCTGTTTTTT,CASSGTGNTGELFF
14,NA,NA,TRBJ1-1,TRBV6-5,TGTGCCAGCAGGGCAGGGACGGCGAACACTGAAGCTTTCTTT,CASRAGTANTEAFF
15,few,NA,TRBJ2-5,TRBV7-9,TGTGCCAGCAGCTTAGTATCGGGACTCATAGAGACCCAGTACTTC,CASSLVSGLIETQYF
14,few,TRBD2,TRBJ2-7,TRBV10-1,TGCGCCAGCAGTGAGAGCGGGAGGGCCGACGAGCAGTACTTC,CASSESGRADEQYF